Listed here is a single T cell receptor (beta chain). It has no known antigen specificity. Base quality data are lacking; no much larger clone is found one base away. The donors were healthy, HIV-negative adults who had no recently reported acute infections or vaccinations. Only Caucasian adults living in Nashville, Tennessee, USA were represented among the donors. CD4+ T cells were enriched by magnetic negative selection; naive cells were then positively selected on CD45RA, and the negative fraction formed the memory subset. Blood was obtained by leukapheresis, after which PBMCs were separated by Ficoll-Histopaque density gradient centrifugation and cryopreserved in liquid nitrogen vapor phase. Purity and quantity of every magnetically sorted T cell population were checked by analytical flow cytometry. From each sorted fraction, genomic DNA was isolated and quantified by UV absorbance on a Nanodrop 2000c.

TCR CDR3 regions were amplified from genomic DNA by multiplex PCR using the deep immunoSEQ assay. For each cell subset, the extracted genomic DNA was distributed evenly across all wells of several immunoSEQ 96-well plates, and each plate served as one replicate. Each replicate PCR for sorted subsets received roughly 0.2 ug genomic DNA, equal to 30,000 or so T cell genomes. Purified libraries were measured with a Qubit 3.0 fluorometer, size-checked on a Bioanalyzer 2100, and measured again with the KAPA Library Quantification kit. Each immunoSEQ 96-well plate was sequenced on its own single-read 150-cycle Illumina NextSeq 550 flow cell. Per the source publication's procedure: The immunoSEQ output contained only junctional sequences without quality scores, so filtering could not match that applied to full-length reads. To assign V/J genes and CDR3, sequences were annotated using PyIR, a Python wrapper for IgBLAST v1.9, with IMGT germline references. Reads with weak V/J assignments (E-value above 1e-6), missing CDR3, stop codons, out-of-frame junctions, or ambiguous translated residues were removed. V3J clonotypes were defined as sequences sharing the same inferred V gene, J gene, and CDR3 amino acid sequence. Percentage overlap between repertoires was calculated by dividing the number of shared unique clonotypes by the size of the smaller repertoire. Richness of each repertoire was evaluated using RTK rarefaction, the Chao1 estimator, and Recon v2.1 estimates of unobserved clonotypes. Generation probabilities for all TCRbeta clonotypes obtained by the gDNA method from four donors were computed using OLGA. TCRdb obtained this table from immuneACCESS and retained in-frame rearrangements with V and J assigned. These tables miss some clones; where compared with another copy, unresolved V genes account for less than half of the shortfall, and the remainder is unexplained. V and J calls plus clone size are reproduced from that table; the DNA served to infer D and trimming. The sample includes around 940,000 clones, with over 60% observed a single time. The ten largest clones capture about 1.5% of the sample.

The data belong to a study of shared clonotypes between healthy human individuals (dated by TCRdb to about 2020). With regard to the full study: The cohort comprised a couple of women and a few men aged 18 to 49 years. For each donor, CD4 naive and CD4 memory were each run on three plates, CD8 naive on two plates, and CD8 memory on one plate. To increase sequencing depth and limit assay-specific biases, different laboratories used diverse techniques to prepare libraries and sequence TCR repertoires. Blood TCR repertoires of several healthy adults were deeply sequenced to estimate repertoire size and the extent of clonotype sharing between individuals. Leukapheresis yielded between about 0.9 and 9.5 billion PBMCs per donor. General conclusions and limits of the study: Sampling was limited to blood, and TCR repertoires in tissue likely differ from TCR repertoires in blood. Approximately 5% of naive CD4, 3.5% of naive CD8, roughly 2.5% of memory CD4, and roughly 0.4% of memory CD8 clonotypes were shared across several donors. Larger estimated clonotype richness was generally found for naive subsets than for memory subsets. Clonotypes shared by all four sorted-subset donors showed higher generation probabilities than non-shared clonotypes. Rarefaction of sorted-subset datasets indicated incomplete sequencing despite the large sequencing depth. Pairwise subsampling led to the expectation that sequencing depth would affect the degree of clonotype sharing among donors. Because the study included only a small number of donors, the genetic and exposure-history diversity represented was limited.

Trimming accounts for 3 bases at V and 0 bases at J, while the number of junction bases matched to no gene is 2. The CDR3 contains 15 residues, cysteine and phenylalanine counted. The kept DNA is CDR3 alone, 45 bases in frame from the first base. The germline V gene provides CDR1 SGHRS and CDR2 YFSETQ. This chain is built from TRBV5-1 and TRBJ1-4, with 7 bases in between that match TRBD1. The sequence came from a man between 18 and 29 years old in good health. The sample consisted of memory CD4+ T cells sorted from blood. What this sample's cell subset or site label stands for: CD45RA-negative fraction. The DNA is TGCGCCAGCAGCTCTGGACAGGCAACTAATGAAAAACTGTTTTTT. It encodes CASSSGQATNEKLFF.